This T cell receptor (beta chain) was documented in a study of blood T cell repertoires in COVID-19. Produced via immunoSEQ multiplex PCR; TCRdb's table is partial and in-frame only. The sample records around 130,000 clones, about 80% being singletons. Germline V lookup: CDR1 DFQATT, CDR2 SNEGSKA (reference sequence). The CDR3 length is 13 residues. The J segment lost 8 bases and the V segment lost 3 bases, leaving 6 bases of the junction unmatched. What was sequenced was peripheral blood. The TCR originated in a human donor in a cohort sampled during active COVID-19. The V and J genes are TRBV20-1 and TRBJ1-4; 7 positions match TRBD1. As DNA, the CDR3 is TGCAGTGCTAGTGACAGGGTGAGGGAAAAACTGTTTTTT. It yields the protein CSASDRVREKLFF.